This TCR beta chain was identified in a study of blood T cell repertoires in COVID-19. The germline gives CDR1 KGHSH, CDR2 LQKENI. Trimming shortened V by 5 bases and J by 4 bases, and 17 bases separated the two germline ends. CDR3 length: 15 amino acids. Original handling: Amplifying reference gene primers gave estimates of nucleated cell counts. The method was immunoSEQ multiplex PCR; TCRdb's version includes in-frame clones alone and lacks a portion of them. D and trimming were read from the DNA, whereas the V and J calls and clone size are those reported in that table. Here the sample spans 360,000 or so clones, 90% being singletons.

The TCR comes from a man aged 18 to 30 with active or convalescent COVID-19. Sequences were obtained from peripheral blood. The V and J genes are TRBV18 and TRBJ1-1; weak D call: TRBD1 (5 bases). The CDR3 nucleotides are TGTGCCAGCTCAGACTTGGCCAGGGATGGCACTGAAGCTTTCTTT. This sequence encodes CASSDLARDGTEAFF.